This TCR beta chain was obtained from a study of T cell responses to AZD1222 COVID-19 vaccine (dated by TCRdb to the early 2020s). The study in broad terms: Because spike-specific TCR depth and breadth did not differ between the two schedules, AZD1222 recipients who got a second dose at roughly 4 weeks were pooled with those who got a second dose at roughly 12 weeks. Trial participants were enrolled by age into subgroups of 18-55, 56-69 and 70-plus years, and about 150, 27 and 61 TCR-sequenced participants, respectively, were included in these subgroups. A total of 233 trial participants underwent TCR sequencing, of whom 200 to 220 had received two doses of AZD1222 and around 25 had received two doses of the MenACWY control vaccine.

The V end loses 4 bases and the J end loses 0 bases, and a stretch of 12 bases separates them. The CDR3, from cysteine to phenylalanine, totals 15 residues. CDR3 DNA only is kept here, 45 bases in frame from base 1. The germline V gene encodes CDR1 MNHEY and CDR2 SVGAGI. The CDR3 regions of human TCRbeta chains were analyzed by immunosequencing. Regarding the original processing steps: Repertoire TCRs were matched against a reference library of SARS-CoV-2-specific TCRs generated with the MIRA antigen-specificity platform. Breadth was defined as the fraction of unique TCRs that were SARS-CoV-2-associated. Depth was defined as the fraction of total T cells that were SARS-CoV-2-associated. Each spike-specific TCR was assigned to its reactive spike region and to a CD4 or CD8 class using the MIRA data. Log10-transformed breadth and depth values were compared by one-way ANOVA with Sidak's multiple comparisons tests. TCRdb mirrors the immuneACCESS table, restricted to in-frame sequences. Some clones are absent from its copies; in checked studies, under half trace to an unresolved V gene, and the reason for the others is unknown. V and J calls plus clone size are reproduced from that table; the DNA served to infer D and trimming. The table for this sample lists roughly 120,000 clones; approximately 90% of them were counted only once. Together, the top ten hold about 5% of the sample.

The label giving this sample's time point can be read as: baseline before first vaccination. Vaccinee samples were obtained from the UK trials COV001 and COV002, which included a single-blind randomized controlled phase 2/3 trial of AZD1222 (ChAdOx1 nCoV-19) in healthy adults. Trial participant PBMC samples were collected at day 0 and day 28 after the second dose for TCRbeta chain sequencing. Overall study results and their limits: Conclusions about previously exposed vaccinees were limited because only five to seven AZD1222 recipients were SARS-CoV-2 seropositive at baseline. Because no day 14 peak-response samples were available, repertoires were characterized only after the peak T cell response. Participants were mostly white British and included more females than males, and it was suggested by the authors that clonal diversity may have been underestimated. The vaccine-associated CD4 TCRs covered the entire spike protein, and the dominant responses fell in regions 160-218 and 743-854. A significant rise in spike-specific TCR breadth and depth was observed after two AZD1222 doses relative to day 0 and relative to MenACWY recipients. Reportedly, close to half of the unique spike-specific TCRs recognized epitopes lying outside the regions that are mutated in the B.1.351 and B.1.1.7 variants. In the small 56-69-year group, the increase in depth fell short of significance, most likely because of low power.

A word on this clone: Its antigen specificity is not known. Base-call qualities are not available, and no considerably larger clone is one nucleotide away.

The sample in question was peripheral blood, obtained on day 0 of AZD1222 vaccination. The chain joins TRBV6-5 to TRBJ1-1; tentative D gene TRBD1, with 6 bases matching. The TCR was taken from an adult in good health. The sequence in DNA is TGTGCCAGCAGTTTACAGGGTTTGGTGAACACTGAAGCTTTCTTT. The encoded protein is CASSLQGLVNTEAFF.